Listed below are T cell receptor beta chains from one sample, sequenced in a study of blood T cell repertoires in COVID-19. TCRdb keeps only in-frame clones here, not all; method: immunoSEQ multiplex PCR. The sample holds under 100,000 clones, around nine tenths seen once. Sequencing was performed on peripheral blood. All receptors come from a man in his 60s with COVID-19, enrolled during active disease. The CDR3 runs from the conserved cysteine through the conserved F or W. Fields, in order: J gene, V gene, CDR3 protein.

j_gene: TRBJ1-4; v_gene: TRBV27; CDR3aa: CASGRRMNEKLFF
j_gene: TRBJ1-1; v_gene: TRBV2; CDR3aa: CASTETDVEAFF
j_gene: TRBJ2-2; v_gene: TRBV11-2; CDR3aa: CASSSTGRPTGELFF
j_gene: TRBJ2-6; v_gene: TRBV28; CDR3aa: CASSFGTGGSGANVLTF
j_gene: TRBJ2-3; v_gene: TRBV29-1; CDR3aa: CSVKLDRDSTDTQYF
j_gene: TRBJ2-1; v_gene: TRBV29-1; CDR3aa: CSARLAGGRGEQFF
j_gene: TRBJ1-4; v_gene: TRBV7-6; CDR3aa: CASSFLYRGVEKLFF
j_gene: TRBJ1-1; v_gene: TRBV11-3; CDR3aa: CASSFGGRNTEAFF
j_gene: TRBJ2-7; v_gene: TRBV4-1; CDR3aa: CASSQDKGIEGSYEQYF
j_gene: TRBJ2-5; v_gene: TRBV7-9; CDR3aa: CASSLVSGLQETQYF
j_gene: TRBJ1-1; v_gene: TRBV19; CDR3aa: CASSIAGTRSGFF
j_gene: TRBJ2-7; v_gene: TRBV5-1; CDR3aa: CASSPLAGVEEQYF
j_gene: TRBJ2-1; v_gene: TRBV5-5; CDR3aa: CASSAGLAGARYNEQFF
j_gene: TRBJ2-3; v_gene: TRBV30; CDR3aa: CAWSIPEAQDTQYF
j_gene: TRBJ1-1; v_gene: TRBV5-1; CDR3aa: CASSFQGTLEAFF
j_gene: TRBJ2-5; v_gene: TRBV7-2; CDR3aa: CASSLGPVQETQYF
j_gene: TRBJ1-5; v_gene: TRBV12-5; CDR3aa: CATQRGRENQPQHF
j_gene: TRBJ2-2; v_gene: TRBV9; CDR3aa: CASSVEGAGTGELFF
j_gene: TRBJ2-1; v_gene: TRBV5-1; CDR3aa: CASSLVGSGTYNEQFF
j_gene: TRBJ2-2; v_gene: TRBV19; CDR3aa: CAAHSFLNTGELFF
j_gene: TRBJ1-5; v_gene: TRBV5-8; CDR3aa: CASSLRLSGGQPQHF
j_gene: TRBJ1-2; v_gene: TRBV4-2; CDR3aa: CASSLPGTAYGYTF
j_gene: TRBJ2-3; v_gene: TRBV4-1; CDR3aa: CASSLIPGTGVGDTQYF
j_gene: TRBJ2-1; v_gene: TRBV7-2; CDR3aa: CASSATLQGTEQFF
j_gene: TRBJ2-4; v_gene: TRBV11-2; CDR3aa: CASSLGLTGTGIAKNIQYF
j_gene: TRBJ1-1; v_gene: TRBV5-1; CDR3aa: CASSTDRVNTEAFF
j_gene: TRBJ1-4; v_gene: TRBV5-4; CDR3aa: CASSFLGGEKLFF
j_gene: TRBJ2-2; v_gene: TRBV30; CDR3aa: CAWSRTGNTGELFF
j_gene: TRBJ1-1; v_gene: TRBV19; CDR3aa: CASSMGPEGTEAFF
j_gene: TRBJ2-7; v_gene: TRBV9; CDR3aa: CASSKGAGQFTYEQYF
j_gene: TRBJ1-1; v_gene: TRBV27; CDR3aa: CASTTSPNTEAFF
j_gene: TRBJ1-1; v_gene: TRBV4-1; CDR3aa: CASSQVLNTEAFF
j_gene: TRBJ2-7; v_gene: TRBV10-1; CDR3aa: CASSGLAGGSSYEQYF
j_gene: TRBJ2-2; v_gene: TRBV27; CDR3aa: CASSFNPNTGELFF
j_gene: TRBJ1-4; v_gene: TRBV5-1; CDR3aa: CASRGTGTATNEKLFF
j_gene: TRBJ1-1; v_gene: TRBV3-1/TRBV3-2; CDR3aa: CASSPPGGGEIEAFF
j_gene: TRBJ2-1; v_gene: TRBV28; CDR3aa: CASITVAGVNNEQFF
j_gene: TRBJ1-6; v_gene: TRBV6-5; CDR3aa: CASSYQESSSPLHF
j_gene: TRBJ2-2; v_gene: TRBV2; CDR3aa: CASSEGTSGGELFF
j_gene: TRBJ1-5; v_gene: TRBV7-9; CDR3aa: CASSLQGHQPQHF
j_gene: TRBJ1-4; v_gene: TRBV7-8; CDR3aa: CASSPGGGLATNEKLFF
j_gene: TRBJ2-5; v_gene: TRBV4-3; CDR3aa: CASSQDRDHRGTQYF
j_gene: TRBJ2-7; v_gene: TRBV29-1; CDR3aa: CSGILQGSSYEQYF
j_gene: TRBJ2-7; v_gene: TRBV5-5; CDR3aa: CASSLVDSSEQYF
j_gene: TRBJ2-7; v_gene: TRBV27; CDR3aa: CASSPRRTGGYEQYF
j_gene: TRBJ2-1; v_gene: TRBV19; CDR3aa: CASRPTRPYNEQFF